Each of the 25 T cell receptor beta chains below was sequenced from the same sample in a study of OX40 agonist ivuxolimab in advanced cancers. Only in-frame clones appear in the TCRdb table, and some are missing; sequencing was by immunoSEQ multiplex PCR. Among about 77,000 clones, around nine tenths were seen once, and the ten largest hold less than 3%. This specimen consisted of CD4+ or CD8+ T cells sorted from blood, obtained in a trial of the OX40 agonist ivuxolimab. These TCRs come from an adult with an advanced solid tumor such as melanoma, head and neck, liver or kidney cancer.

This clone turned up a few times. The V gene is TRBV11-2, the J gene TRBJ2-6, with D possibly TRBD1 on 6 matching bases. Trimming removed 1 base from V and 0 bases from J, with 13 bases in between. The CDR3 has 18 residues. CDR1 and CDR2 (germline): SGHAT, FQNNGV. CDR3 amino acids: CASSLGPGVISGANVLTF. The CDR3 coding sequence is TGTGCCAGCAGCTTAGGTCCAGGGGTTATCTCTGGGGCCAACGTCCTGACTTTC.

This sequence joins TRBV19 and TRBJ1-5; D call uncertain. Germline V gene lookup returns CDR1 LNHDA and CDR2 SQIVND (reference sequence). This CDR3 region has 18 residues. Between the trimmed V and J ends, which lost 6 bases and 1 base, there was a span of 22 bases. DNA for the CDR3: TGTGCCAGTAGACGAGTAGGCGAGACCCATGGGAGCAATCAGCCCCAGCATTTT. It is translated as CASRRVGETHGSNQPQHF. Full variable domain (remainder filled in from reference TRBV19 and TRBJ1-5): DGGITQSPKYLFRKEGQNVTLSCEQNLNHDAMYWYRQDPGQGLRLIYYSQIVNDFQKGDIAEGYSVSREKKESFPLTVTSAQKNPTAFYLCASRRVGETHGSNQPQHFGDGTRLSIL.

Only one count was recorded for this clone. The rearrangement uses TRBV10-2 and TRBJ1-2, with D hard to call. CDR1 is WSHSY and CDR2 is SAAADI in the germline V gene. The CDR3 length is 14 residues. V was shortened by 2 bases and J by 8 bases, with 15 bases between the two germline ends. The CDR3 is CASSEPVTPGGYTF. CDR3 nucleotide sequence: TGCGCCAGCAGTGAGCCAGTAACCCCGGGAGGCTACACCTTC.

The CDR3 spells CASSYGRENTEAFF. The CDR3 DNA follows: TGTGCCAGCAGTTACGGCCGGGAAAACACTGAAGCTTTCTTT. The chain uses TRBV6-6 and TRBJ1-1; D gene unclear. This CDR3 has 14 amino acids. With 2 bases removed from V and 2 bases from J, the gap between germline ends came to 9 bases. Germline V gene sequence: CDR1 MNHNY, CDR2 SVGAGI (reference sequence).

CDR3 loop: CASSTTSDHNEQFF. The CDR3 coding sequence is TGTGCCAGCAGCACAACTAGCGACCACAATGAGCAGTTCTTC. This chain joins TRBV5-4 and TRBJ2-1; 7 positions agree with TRBD2. With 4 bases clipped from V and 5 bases from J, the junction kept 6 bases outside the gene matches. CDR1 is SGHNT, CDR2 YYREEE, per germline (reference sequence). The CDR3 runs 14 residues.

J is TRBJ2-4 and V is TRBV29-1; 8 nucleotides agree with TRBD1. Trimming at V came to 4 bases and at J to 7 bases, leaving 3 bases not matched to a gene. The CDR3 covers 12 residues. Germline CDR1 SQVTM, CDR2 ANQGSEA. The CDR3 sequence is CSVVRTGNIQYF. The CDR3 bases are TGCAGCGTTGTGAGGACAGGGAACATTCAGTACTTC.

V gene TRBV29-1 combines with J gene TRBJ2-4; 9 nucleotides line up with TRBD1. The length of the CDR3 is 15 residues. Unmatched junction bases numbered 12, after V lost 6 bases and J lost 6 bases. Germline V gene sequence: CDR1 SQVTM, CDR2 ANQGSEA. The CDR3: CSVQRTGAAGNIQYF. Written as DNA, the CDR3 is TGCAGCGTCCAAAGGACAGGGGCGGCGGGAAACATTCAGTACTTC. Variable domain in full (rest from reference TRBV29-1 and TRBJ2-4): SAVISQKPSRDICQRGTSLTIQCQVDSQVTMMFWYRQQPGQSLTLIATANQGSEATYESGFVIDKFPISRPNLTFSTLTVSNMSPEDSSIYLCSVQRTGAAGNIQYFGAGTRLSVL.

The rearrangement uses TRBV7-2 and TRBJ1-4, with 7 positions matching TRBD1. The CDR3 covers 15 residues. Germline loops: CDR1 SGHTA, CDR2 FQGNSA. V gave up 6 bases and J gave up 0 bases; unmatched junction bases: 4. In DNA, the CDR3 is TGTGCCAGCAGTCGACAGGGCGCAACTAATGAAAAACTGTTTTTT. Protein: CASSRQGATNEKLFF.

This clone was seen a handful of times. V and J are TRBV5-6 and TRBJ2-7, with TRBD1 as a possible D gene (6 bases). The germline V gene has CDR1 SGHDT and CDR2 YYEEEE. The CDR3 covers 14 residues. Trimming stripped 4 bases from V and 4 bases from J, with 15 bases between. CDR3 protein: CASSPSMTGYEQYF. CDR3 nucleotide sequence: TGTGCCAGCAGCCCCTCTATGACAGGTTACGAGCAGTACTTC.

V usage is TRBV6-6 and J usage is TRBJ2-1; TRBD2 aligns across 10 bases. The CDR3 is 14 amino acids. CDR1 and CDR2 from the germline V gene are MNHNY and SVGAGI (reference sequence). J lost 4 bases, V lost 10 bases, and 7 bases had no gene match. CDR3 DNA sequence: TGTGCCACCCCAGCGGGAGGGCCTTACAATGAGCAGTTCTTC. It yields the protein CATPAGGPYNEQFF.

The genes are TRBV20-1 and TRBJ1-2; D is undetermined. This CDR3 has 10 residues. Germline lookup yields CDR1 DFQATT and CDR2 SNEGSKA (reference sequence). Trimming took off 6 bases at V and 4 bases at J, with 6 bases between the two ends. CDR3 coding DNA: TGCAGTGCCACCCCCTATGGCTACACCTTC. This codes for CSATPYGYTF.

The chain uses TRBV11-3 and TRBJ2-1, with a tentative D call TRBD1 (6 bases). This CDR3 spans 14 amino acids. Deletions cut 1 base from V and 9 bases from J, with 13 bases between. Per the germline V gene, CDR1 is SGHNT and CDR2 is YENEEA. Written as DNA, the CDR3 is TGTGCCAGCAGCTTAGGGACAGAGGATACTGAGCAGTTCTTC. This encodes CASSLGTEDTEQFF.

The chain recombines TRBV6-6 with TRBJ2-6; unclear D gene. The CDR3 extends over 15 amino acids. In germline, CDR1 is MNHNY, CDR2 SVGAGI (reference sequence). Between the trimmed V and J ends, which lost 2 bases and 1 base, there was a span of 6 bases. The CDR3 bases are TGTGCCAGCAGTTACGGCGGTTCTGGGGCCAACGTCCTGACTTTC. As protein: CASSYGGSGANVLTF.

This clone was recorded once. V gene TRBV7-2 combines with J gene TRBJ2-2; D is unresolved. The CDR3 sequence is 15 residues long. V lost 6 bases, J lost 4 bases, and 15 bases lay in between. CDR1 and CDR2 from the germline V gene are SGHTA and FQGNSA. Here the CDR3 reads CASSLRRSRTGELFF. CDR3 coding DNA: TGTGCCAGCAGTCTCCGTAGAAGTCGCACCGGGGAGCTGTTTTTT. Supplemented by reference TRBV7-2 and TRBJ2-2, the full variable domain reads GAGVSQSPSNKVTEKGKDVELRCDPISGHTALYWYRQSLGQGLEFLIYFQGNSAPDKSGLPSDRFSAERTGGSVSTLTIQRTQQEDSAVYLCASSLRRSRTGELFFGEGSRLTVL.

The rearrangement uses TRBV4-1 and TRBJ2-3, with 9 bases matching TRBD2. The CDR3 totals 15 residues. V gave up 4 bases and J gave up 4 bases; unmatched junction bases: 6. CDR1 MGHRA and CDR2 YSYEKL come from the germline V gene. The CDR3 bases are TGCGCCAGCAGCCCCTCGGCGGGGGGGGCAGATACGCAGTATTTT. It encodes CASSPSAGGADTQYF.

This chain joins TRBV4-1 and TRBJ1-4; 8 bases are a match to TRBD1. The V gene end was trimmed by 1 base and the J gene end by 5 bases; junction bases not matched to a gene: 3. The germline gives CDR1 MGHRA, CDR2 YSYEKL. This CDR3 comprises 15 residues. In nucleotides, the CDR3 is TGCGCCAGCAGCCAAGGACAGGGGAAGAATGAAAAACTGTTTTTT. Translation: CASSQGQGKNEKLFF.

The chain links TRBV28 to TRBJ1-2, with D unclear. Germline-derived CDR1 and CDR2 are MDHEN and SYDVKM. The CDR3 loop spans 13 amino acids. V gave up 6 bases and J gave up 1 base, with 9 bases separating them. In nucleotides, the CDR3 is TGTGCCAGCAGCACCGGTGGTAACTATGGCTACACCTTC. Encoded protein: CASSTGGNYGYTF.

The chain carries TRBV6-1 and TRBJ2-7; D tentatively reads TRBD1 or TRBD2 (5 bases each). The CDR3 consists of 14 residues. Germline CDR1 is MNHNS and CDR2 is SASEGT. V was trimmed by 11 bases and J by 2 bases, leaving 19 bases between them. The CDR3 DNA follows: TGTGCCCTCGGGACCGGGGACGGACCCTACGAGCAGTACTTC. It yields the protein CALGTGDGPYEQYF.

This clone is a singleton in its sample. CDR3 amino acids: CASSTQHNEQFF. The CDR3 nucleotides read TGTGCCAGCAGCACCCAGCACAATGAGCAGTTCTTC. The chain has TRBV5-5 and TRBJ2-1; D gene unclear. The CDR3 sequence is 12 residues long. CDR1 is SGHKS, CDR2 YYEKEE, per germline (reference sequence). The ends were cut back, 4 bases at V and 5 bases at J, with 7 bases in the middle.

The CDR3 DNA follows: TGTGCCAGCAGCCCCAGAGGTCAGGGTGAAAAACTGTTTTTT. Translated: CASSPRGQGEKLFF. The rearrangement joins TRBV2 to TRBJ1-4, with a possible D match to TRBD1 (5 bases). Per the germline V gene, CDR1 is SNHLY and CDR2 is FYNNEI. This CDR3 region has 14 residues. V lost 6 bases and J 7 bases, leaving 15 bases between the germline ends.

V gene TRBV19 combines with J gene TRBJ1-3, with 8 bases matching TRBD1. V was clipped by 6 bases and J by 4 bases; unmatched bases: 2. The CDR3 spans 13 residues. CDR1 and CDR2 (germline): LNHDA, SQIVND (reference sequence). Written as DNA, the CDR3 is TGTGCCAGTAGACAGGGGGAAGGAAACACCATATATTTT. As protein: CASRQGEGNTIYF.

The V and J genes are TRBV4-1 and TRBJ1-3, with D uncertain. This CDR3 region has 16 residues. Germline CDR1 reads MGHRA; CDR2 reads YSYEKL. Trimming left V 4 bases short and J 1 base short, with 14 bases between. CDR3 residues: CASSRETPGSGNTIYF. The CDR3 region has the DNA TGCGCCAGCAGCCGGGAAACCCCGGGATCTGGAAACACCATATATTTT.

The chain combines TRBV5-5 with TRBJ2-3, with D possibly being TRBD1 or TRBD2 (6 bases each). The CDR3 has 17 residues. V lost 2 bases, J lost 3 bases, and 19 bases lay in between. CDR1 and CDR2 from the germline V gene are SGHKS and YYEKEE (reference sequence). CDR3 nucleotides: TGTGCCAGCAGCTTCCCGGGACTCTCGAGGGGGACAGATACGCAGTATTTT. Amino acid sequence: CASSFPGLSRGTDTQYF.

CDR3 sequence: CASMSVQGLPQETQYF. In DNA, the CDR3 is TGCGCCAGCATGAGTGTTCAGGGGCTCCCCCAAGAGACCCAGTACTTC. The chain is built from TRBV10-2 and TRBJ2-5, with D possibly TRBD1 on 6 matching bases. Germline CDR1 WSHSY, CDR2 SAAADI. V was shortened by 7 bases and J by 1 base, with 19 bases between the two germline ends. CDR3 length: 16 residues.

The CDR3 reads CASSRVRAYYGYTF. For the CDR3, the DNA is TGTGCCAGTAGTCGAGTTAGGGCCTACTATGGCTACACCTTC. The chain carries TRBV19 and TRBJ1-2; D is unresolved. This CDR3 has 14 residues. Germline V lookup: CDR1 LNHDA, CDR2 SQIVND (reference sequence). The germline V and J ends were trimmed by 5 bases and 3 bases, with 13 bases remaining between them.